The TCR beta chain under discussion was sequenced for a study of CD8 T cells in ankylosing spondylitis. Broader study findings: In reactive arthritis synovial fluid and blood, some motif variants had been reported before. Reportedly, significant enrichment of disease-linked clones occurred in matched ankylosing spondylitis synovial fluid.

This clonotype was detected ten times or more. The antigen is unknown. TCRdb passed the 5' RACE reads through MiXCR, listing each CDR3 protein once. Of 180,000 or so distinct CDR3 sequences in the sample, 9.5% to 13% are singletons; the top ten hold about 29%. Germline V gene data show CDR1 as MNHEY and CDR2 as SMNVEV (reference sequence). V lost 4 bases to trimming and J lost 0 bases; unmatched junction nucleotides: 4. CDR3 length: 16 residues. This TCR derives from a male donor with ankylosing spondylitis or in good health (not recorded which). Sequencing input: blood, either unsorted or a sorted T cell fraction (not recorded which). The V gene is TRBV27, the J gene TRBJ2-3; 10 bases align to TRBD2. CDR3 sequence reads: CASSWLTSGSTDTQYF. CDR3 coding DNA: TGTGCCAGCAGTTGGTTGACTAGCGGGAGCACAGATACGCAGTATTTT.